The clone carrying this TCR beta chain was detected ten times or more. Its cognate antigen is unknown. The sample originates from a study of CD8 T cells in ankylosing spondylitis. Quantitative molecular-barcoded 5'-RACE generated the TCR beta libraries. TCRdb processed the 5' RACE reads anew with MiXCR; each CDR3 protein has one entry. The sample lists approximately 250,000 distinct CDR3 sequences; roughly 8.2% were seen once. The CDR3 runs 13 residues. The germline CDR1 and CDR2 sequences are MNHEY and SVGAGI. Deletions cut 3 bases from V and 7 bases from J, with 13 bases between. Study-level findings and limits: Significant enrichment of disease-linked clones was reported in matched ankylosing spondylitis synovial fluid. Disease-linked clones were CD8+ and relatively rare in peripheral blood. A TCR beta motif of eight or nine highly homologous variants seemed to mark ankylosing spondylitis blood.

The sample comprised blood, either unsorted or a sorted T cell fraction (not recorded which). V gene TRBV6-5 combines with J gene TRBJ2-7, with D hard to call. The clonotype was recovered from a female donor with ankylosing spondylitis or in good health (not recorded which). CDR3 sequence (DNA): TGTGCCAGCAGTTATACAGTCGCGGAAGAGCAGTACTTC. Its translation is CASSYTVAEEQYF.